This is a list of T cell receptor beta chains from one sample in a study of early T cells in non-severe SARS-CoV-2 infection. A single record per CDR3 protein comes from TCRdb applying MiXCR to the 5' RACE reads. The profile covers 20,000 to 25,000 distinct CDR3 sequences, with approximately 5% appearing a single time and approximately 15% taken by the ten largest. The sample was whole blood. These receptors were collected from an adult who was a healthcare worker with PCR-confirmed SARS-CoV-2 infection or an uninfected control (not recorded which). Each CDR3 is given with its conserved first and last residue. Each record gives: J gene, V gene, CDR3 protein.

TRBJ2-6 TRBV27 CASSLGQSGANVLTF
TRBJ1-4 TRBV14 CASSPRDRVEKLFF
TRBJ2-1 TRBV11-3 CASSSQGGNEQFF
TRBJ1-6 TRBV5-1 CASRDRGNSPLHF
TRBJ2-6 TRBV6-5 CASSTGTGAGGANVLTF
TRBJ1-6 TRBV7-9 CASSLDNSPLHF
TRBJ2-3 TRBV12-3/TRBV12-4 CASSLDSQITQYF
TRBJ2-1 TRBV12-3/TRBV12-4 CASSLDRGSSYNEQFF
TRBJ2-3 TRBV29-1 CSVEVFGQGSDTQYF
TRBJ1-2 TRBV20-1 CSANSGTHSGGYTF
TRBJ1-2 TRBV20-1 CSASLGGFGGYTF